This TCR beta chain was identified during a study of T cells after yellow fever vaccination. On the study more broadly: Libraries from low-cell-number fractions were prepared with the SMART-Seq v4 Ultra Low Input RNA kit.

Findings and caveats of the study: Reappearance after the booster was observed for most primary-vaccination clones (roughly 97% CD4, roughly 90% CD8). Contamination by abundant bulk-population clonotypes could be present in FACS-sorted repertoires.

As to this clonotype: Its matching antigen is unknown.

Researchers made TCR cDNA using 5'RACE template switching, and this step added a universal primer site and UMIs. TCRdb re-derived calls from the 5' RACE reads in MiXCR, one entry per CDR3 protein. This table holds roughly 300,000 distinct CDR3 sequences, about 8.3% found once. Unmatched junction bases numbered 6, after V lost 0 bases and J lost 4 bases. This CDR3 has 16 amino acids. In germline, CDR1 is SGHKS, CDR2 YYEKEE (reference sequence). This sample comprised PBMCs, obtained about 49 days after the first yellow fever vaccination. The clonotype comes from a man aged 18 to 30 who received the YFV17D yellow fever vaccine. V gene TRBV5-5 combines with J gene TRBJ2-1; 8 bases map to TRBD2. The CDR3 spells CASSLATSALYNEQFF. CDR3 coding DNA: TGTGCCAGCAGCTTGGCGACTAGCGCGCTATACAATGAGCAGTTCTTC.